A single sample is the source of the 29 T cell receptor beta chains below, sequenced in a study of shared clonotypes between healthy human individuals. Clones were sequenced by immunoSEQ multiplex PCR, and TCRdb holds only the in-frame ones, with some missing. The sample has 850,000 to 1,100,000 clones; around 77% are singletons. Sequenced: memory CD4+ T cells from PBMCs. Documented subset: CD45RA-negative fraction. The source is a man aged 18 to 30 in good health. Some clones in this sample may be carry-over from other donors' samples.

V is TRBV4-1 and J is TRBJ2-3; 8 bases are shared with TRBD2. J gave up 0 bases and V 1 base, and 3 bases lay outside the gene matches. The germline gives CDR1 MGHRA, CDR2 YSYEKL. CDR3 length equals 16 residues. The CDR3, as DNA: TGCGCCAGCAGCCAAGCGCTAGCGGGCAGCACAGATACGCAGTATTTT. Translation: CASSQALAGSTDTQYF.

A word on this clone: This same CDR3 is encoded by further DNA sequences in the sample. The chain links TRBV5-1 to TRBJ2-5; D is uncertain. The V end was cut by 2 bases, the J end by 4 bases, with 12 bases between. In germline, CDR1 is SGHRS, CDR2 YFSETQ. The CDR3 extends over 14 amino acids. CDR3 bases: TGCGCCAGCAGCTTCTTGGGGTCGGGAGAGACCCAGTACTTC. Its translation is CASSFLGSGETQYF. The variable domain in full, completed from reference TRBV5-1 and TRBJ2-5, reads KAGVTQTPRYLIKTRGQQVTLSCSPISGHRSVSWYQQTPGQGLQFLFEYFSETQRNKGNFPGRFSGRQFSNSRSEMNVSTLELGDSALYLCASSFLGSGETQYFGPGTRLLVL.

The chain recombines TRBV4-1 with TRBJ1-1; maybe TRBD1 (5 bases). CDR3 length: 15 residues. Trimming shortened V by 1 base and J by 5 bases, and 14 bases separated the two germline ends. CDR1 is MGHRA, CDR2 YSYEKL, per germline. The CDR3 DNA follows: TGCGCCAGCAGCCAAGTTGGCAGGGAAGAAACTGAAGCTTTCTTT. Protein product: CASSQVGREETEAFF.

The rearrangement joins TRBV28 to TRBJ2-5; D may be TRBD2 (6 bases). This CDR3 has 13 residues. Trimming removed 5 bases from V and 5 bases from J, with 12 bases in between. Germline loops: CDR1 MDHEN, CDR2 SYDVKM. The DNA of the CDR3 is TGTGCCAGCAGTCCAGCGGGCACTGAGACCCAGTACTTC. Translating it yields CASSPAGTETQYF.

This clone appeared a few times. CDR3 DNA: TGTGCCAGCAGGTCTTCCGGGGGGCATGGTGAGACCCAGTACTTC. This sequence encodes CASRSSGGHGETQYF. The chain carries TRBV6-1 and TRBJ2-5, with D perhaps matching TRBD2 (7 bases). This CDR3 has 15 amino acids. Germline CDR1 reads MNHNS; CDR2 reads SASEGT. V was trimmed by 6 bases and J by 5 bases, leaving 19 bases between them.

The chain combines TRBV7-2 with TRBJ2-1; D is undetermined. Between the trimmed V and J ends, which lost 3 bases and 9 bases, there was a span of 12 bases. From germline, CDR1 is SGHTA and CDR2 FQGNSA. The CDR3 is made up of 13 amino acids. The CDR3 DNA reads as TGTGCCAGCAGCTTCCGGGCGCCTATTGAGCAGTTCTTC. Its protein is CASSFRAPIEQFF.

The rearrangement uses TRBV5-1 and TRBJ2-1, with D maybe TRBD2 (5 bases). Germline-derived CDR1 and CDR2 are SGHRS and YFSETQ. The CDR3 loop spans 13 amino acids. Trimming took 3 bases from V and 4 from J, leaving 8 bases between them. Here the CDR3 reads CASSSGDYNEQFF. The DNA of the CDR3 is TGCGCCAGCAGCTCCGGGGATTACAATGAGCAGTTCTTC.

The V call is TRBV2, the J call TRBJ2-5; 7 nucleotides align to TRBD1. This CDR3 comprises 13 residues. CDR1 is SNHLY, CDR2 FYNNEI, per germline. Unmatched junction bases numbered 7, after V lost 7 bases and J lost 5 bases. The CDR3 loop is CASMREQGETQYF. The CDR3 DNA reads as TGTGCCAGCATGAGGGAACAGGGGGAGACCCAGTACTTC.

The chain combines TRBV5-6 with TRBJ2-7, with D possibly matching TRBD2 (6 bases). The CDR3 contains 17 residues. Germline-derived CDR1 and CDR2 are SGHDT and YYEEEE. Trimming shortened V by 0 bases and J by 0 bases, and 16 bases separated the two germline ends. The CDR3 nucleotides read TGTGCCAGCAGCTTGGGCGGGGTCAGGATGAGCTCCTACGAGCAGTACTTC. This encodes CASSLGGVRMSSYEQYF.

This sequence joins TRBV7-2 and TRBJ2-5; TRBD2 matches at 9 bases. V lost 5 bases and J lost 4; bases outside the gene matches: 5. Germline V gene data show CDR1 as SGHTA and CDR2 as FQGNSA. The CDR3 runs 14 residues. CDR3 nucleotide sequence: TGTGCCAGCAGCGTTAGCGGGAGTGGAGAGACCCAGTACTTC. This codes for CASSVSGSGETQYF.

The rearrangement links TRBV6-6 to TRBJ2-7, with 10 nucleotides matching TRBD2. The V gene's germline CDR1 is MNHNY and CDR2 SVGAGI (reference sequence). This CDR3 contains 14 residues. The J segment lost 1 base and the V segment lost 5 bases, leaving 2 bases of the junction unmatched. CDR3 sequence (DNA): TGTGCCAGCAGTGTAGCGGGAGGTTCCTACGAGCAGTACTTC. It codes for CASSVAGGSYEQYF.

The CDR3 coding sequence is TGTGCCAGTAGTCGGGGAGTTGGGGGGCTAGCCTACGAGCAGTACTTC. Its translation: CASSRGVGGLAYEQYF. This chain joins TRBV19 and TRBJ2-7, with D perhaps being TRBD1 or TRBD2 (6 bases each). Germline V CDR1 and CDR2: LNHDA, SQIVND (reference sequence). The V gene lost 5 bases and the J gene lost 2 bases, with 19 bases spanning the gap. CDR3 length: 16 residues.

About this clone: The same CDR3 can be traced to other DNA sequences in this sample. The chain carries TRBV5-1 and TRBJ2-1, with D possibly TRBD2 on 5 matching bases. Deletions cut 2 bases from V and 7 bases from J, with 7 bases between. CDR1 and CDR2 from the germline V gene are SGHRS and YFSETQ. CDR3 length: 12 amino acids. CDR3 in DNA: TGCGCCAGCAGCTTACCGGGGAATGAGCAGTTCTTC. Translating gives CASSLPGNEQFF.

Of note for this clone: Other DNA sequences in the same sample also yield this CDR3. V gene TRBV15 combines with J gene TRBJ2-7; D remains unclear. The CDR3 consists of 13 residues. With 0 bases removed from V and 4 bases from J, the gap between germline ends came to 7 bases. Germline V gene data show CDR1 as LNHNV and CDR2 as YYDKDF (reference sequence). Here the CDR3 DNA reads TGTGCCACCAGCAGAGATCCGACGTACGAGCAGTACTTC. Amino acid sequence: CATSRDPTYEQYF.

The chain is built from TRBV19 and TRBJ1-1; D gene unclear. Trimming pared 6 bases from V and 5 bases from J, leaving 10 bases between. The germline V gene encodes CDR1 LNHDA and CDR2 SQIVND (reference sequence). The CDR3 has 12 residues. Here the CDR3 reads CASSPRATEAFF. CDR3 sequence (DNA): TGTGCCAGTAGCCCTAGGGCTACTGAAGCTTTCTTT.

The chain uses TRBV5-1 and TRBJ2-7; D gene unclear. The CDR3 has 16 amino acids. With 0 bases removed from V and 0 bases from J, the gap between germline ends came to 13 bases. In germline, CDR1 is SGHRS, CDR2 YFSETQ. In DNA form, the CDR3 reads TGCGCCAGCAGCTTGGCGCCCAGTCCTAGCTCCTACGAGCAGTACTTC. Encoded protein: CASSLAPSPSSYEQYF.

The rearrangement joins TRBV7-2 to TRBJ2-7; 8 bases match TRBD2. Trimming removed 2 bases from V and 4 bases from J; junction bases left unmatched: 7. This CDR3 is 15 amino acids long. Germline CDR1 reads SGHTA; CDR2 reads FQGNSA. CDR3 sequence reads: CASSLSGGGLYEQYF. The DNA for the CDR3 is TGTGCCAGCAGCTTATCCGGCGGGGGGCTATACGAGCAGTACTTC. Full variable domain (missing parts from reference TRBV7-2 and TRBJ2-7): GAGVSQSPSNKVTEKGKDVELRCDPISGHTALYWYRQSLGQGLEFLIYFQGNSAPDKSGLPSDRFSAERTGGSVSTLTIQRTQQEDSAVYLCASSLSGGGLYEQYFGPGTRLTVT.

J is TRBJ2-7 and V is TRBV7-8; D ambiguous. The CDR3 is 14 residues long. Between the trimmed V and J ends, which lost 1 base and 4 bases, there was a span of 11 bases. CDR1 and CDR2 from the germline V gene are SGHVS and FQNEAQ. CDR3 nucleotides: TGTGCCAGCAGCTTAGGGCGGATTGTTTACGAGCAGTACTTC. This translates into CASSLGRIVYEQYF.

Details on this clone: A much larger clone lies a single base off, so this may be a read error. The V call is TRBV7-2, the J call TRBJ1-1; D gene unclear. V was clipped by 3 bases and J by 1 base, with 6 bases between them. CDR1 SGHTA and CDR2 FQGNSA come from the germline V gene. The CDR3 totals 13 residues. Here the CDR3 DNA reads TGTGCCAGCAGCTTTTCAGAGAACACTGAAGCTTTCTTT. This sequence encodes CASSFSENTEAFF.

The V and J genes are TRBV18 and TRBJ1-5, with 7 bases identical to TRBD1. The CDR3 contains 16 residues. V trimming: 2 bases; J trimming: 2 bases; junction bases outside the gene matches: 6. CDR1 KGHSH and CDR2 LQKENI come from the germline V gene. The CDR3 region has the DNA TGTGCCAGCTCACCATTAGGGGGCTTCGGCAATCAGCCCCAGCATTTT. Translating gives CASSPLGGFGNQPQHF.

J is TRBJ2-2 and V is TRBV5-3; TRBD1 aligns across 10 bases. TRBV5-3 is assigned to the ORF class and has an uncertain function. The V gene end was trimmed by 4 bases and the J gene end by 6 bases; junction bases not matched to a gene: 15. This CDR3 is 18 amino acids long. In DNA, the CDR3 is TGTGCCAGAAGCATTGACAGGGGGCGCCGAGCTTTAGCCGGGGAGCTGTTTTTT. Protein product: CARSIDRGRRALAGELFF.

The CDR3 bases are TGTGCCAGCAGCCGGACGGTAGATACGCAGTATTTT. This translates into CASSRTVDTQYF. The J gene is TRBJ2-3, the V gene TRBV9; D not resolved. The CDR3 runs 12 residues. Germline-derived CDR1 and CDR2 are SGDLS and YYNGEE. Trimming left V 4 bases short and J 5 bases short, with 8 bases between.

In DNA, the CDR3 is TGTGCCAGCAGCTCACCCGGGACAGGCTCCTACGAGCAGTACTTC. Residues: CASSSPGTGSYEQYF. The chain employs TRBV5-5 and TRBJ2-7; 8 nucleotides line up with TRBD1. From germline, CDR1 is SGHKS and CDR2 YYEKEE (reference sequence). This CDR3 has 15 amino acids. V gave up 3 bases and J gave up 0 bases; unmatched junction bases: 5.

DNA of the CDR3: TGCGCCAGCACTTCAAATGGCTACACCTTC. The encoded protein is CASTSNGYTF. The rearrangement links TRBV10-1 to TRBJ1-2; D remains ambiguous. Trimming took 7 bases from V and 6 from J, leaving 6 bases between them. This CDR3 contains 10 residues. CDR1 is WNHNN, CDR2 SYGVQD, per germline (reference sequence).

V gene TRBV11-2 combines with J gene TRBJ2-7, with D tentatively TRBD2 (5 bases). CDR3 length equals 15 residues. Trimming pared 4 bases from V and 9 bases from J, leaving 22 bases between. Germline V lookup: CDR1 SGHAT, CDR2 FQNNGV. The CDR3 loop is CASSSPGTIYEGQYF. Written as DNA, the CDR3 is TGTGCCAGCAGCTCTCCGGGAACCATCTACGAGGGGCAGTACTTC.

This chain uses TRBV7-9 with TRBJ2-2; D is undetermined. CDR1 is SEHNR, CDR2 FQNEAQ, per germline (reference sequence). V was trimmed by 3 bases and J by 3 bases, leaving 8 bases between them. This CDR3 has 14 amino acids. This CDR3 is CASSFMTDTGELFF. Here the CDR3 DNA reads TGTGCCAGCAGCTTTATGACGGACACCGGGGAGCTGTTTTTT. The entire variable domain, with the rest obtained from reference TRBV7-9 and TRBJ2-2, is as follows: DTGVSQNPRHKITKRGQNVTFRCDPISEHNRLYWYRQTLGQGPEFLTYFQNEAQLEKSRLLSDRFSAERPKGSFSTLEIQRTEQGDSAMYLCASSFMTDTGELFFGEGSRLTVL.

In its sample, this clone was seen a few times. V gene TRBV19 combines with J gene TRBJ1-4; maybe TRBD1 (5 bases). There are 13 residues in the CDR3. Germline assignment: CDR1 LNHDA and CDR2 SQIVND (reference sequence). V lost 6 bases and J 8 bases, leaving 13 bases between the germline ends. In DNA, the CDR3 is TGTGCCAGTAGCTTGGGGACTCTAGAAAAACTGTTTTTT. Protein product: CASSLGTLEKLFF.

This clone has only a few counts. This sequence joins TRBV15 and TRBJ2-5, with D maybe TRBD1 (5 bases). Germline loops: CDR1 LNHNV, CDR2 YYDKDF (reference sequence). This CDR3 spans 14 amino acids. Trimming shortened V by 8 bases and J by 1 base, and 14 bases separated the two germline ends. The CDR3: CATRNQGFQETQYF. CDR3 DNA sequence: TGTGCCACCCGGAACCAGGGCTTCCAAGAGACCCAGTACTTC.

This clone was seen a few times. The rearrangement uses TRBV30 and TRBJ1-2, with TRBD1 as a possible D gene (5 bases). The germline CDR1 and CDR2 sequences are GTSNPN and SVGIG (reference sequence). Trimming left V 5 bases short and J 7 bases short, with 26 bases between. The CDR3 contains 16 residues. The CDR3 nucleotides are TGTGCCTGGGGGACCAAGACCCACCCGAGGACTGCTGGCTACACCTTC. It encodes CAWGTKTHPRTAGYTF.